This passage covers 21 T cell receptor beta chains from one sample sequenced in a study of shared clonotypes between healthy human individuals. TCRdb's table, derived via immunoSEQ multiplex PCR, lists solely in-frame clones and lacks some. The repertoire holds approximately 460,000 clones, with around 77% as singletons. Sequencing was done on a sample of PBMCs. The receptors originated from a woman between 40 and 55 years old in good health. Some clones in this sample may be carry-over from other donors' samples.

The chain uses TRBV19 and TRBJ2-1; 7 positions agree with TRBD2. Germline V gene lookup returns CDR1 LNHDA and CDR2 SQIVND (reference sequence). V dropped 7 bases and J dropped 2; count of bases not matched to a gene: 5. The CDR3 contains 14 residues. The CDR3 nucleotides read TGTGCCAGTACAAGCGGGGATACCTACAATGAGCAGTTCTTC. Its translation: CASTSGDTYNEQFF.

This clone was observed a few times. This may be a read error, as it is one base from a much larger clone. The chain has TRBV6-1 and TRBJ1-1; possible D gene TRBD1, 5 bases. V lost 6 bases and J lost 1, with 6 bases in between. This CDR3 has 12 amino acids. Germline values: CDR1 MNHNS, CDR2 SASEGT. CDR3 region: CASRGRNTEAFF. The CDR3 bases are TGTGCCAGCAGGGGACGGAACACTGAAGCTTTCTTT.

This clone has only a few counts. With a much larger clone just one base away, this may be a read error. The chain couples TRBV11-2 to TRBJ2-5; TRBD1 agrees at 8 bases. The J call may be wrong; the DNA end is better matched by TRBJ2-7. The CDR3 covers 14 residues. Looked up from germline, CDR1 is SGHAT and CDR2 is FQNNGV. The chain's CDR3 is CASSFRTGQDEQYF. The CDR3 DNA sequence: TGTGCCAGCAGCTTTAGGACAGGGCAGGACGAGCAGTACTTC.

This clone appeared a few times. CDR3 nucleotides: TGCGCCAGCAGCCAAGATTCGTACGCAGGAGAGACCCAGTACTTC. Translating gives CASSQDSYAGETQYF. The chain joins TRBV4-3 to TRBJ2-5; D uncertain. V gave up 0 bases and J gave up 4 bases, with 12 bases separating them. This CDR3 contains 15 residues. Germline values: CDR1 LGHNA, CDR2 YSLEER.

The chain combines TRBV5-1 with TRBJ1-4, with D unclear. V was trimmed by 4 bases and J by 10 bases, leaving 17 bases between them. The CDR3 sequence is 14 residues long. The germline V gene has CDR1 SGHRS and CDR2 YFSETQ. CDR3 amino acids: CASSPVGSGGKLFF. CDR3 sequence (DNA): TGCGCCAGCAGCCCCGTAGGATCAGGCGGAAAACTGTTTTTT.

This clone was seen just once. This chain connects TRBV7-2 to TRBJ1-5; 8 positions agree with TRBD1. Germline V CDR1 and CDR2: SGHTA, FQGNSA. The trim removed 7 bases at V and 7 bases at J, leaving 6 bases unmatched. The CDR3 runs 13 residues. The DNA of the CDR3 is TGTGCCAGCAACCCAGGGGGCAGCCAGCCCCAGCATTTT. Protein product: CASNPGGSQPQHF.

The V and J genes are TRBV6-1 and TRBJ2-1; D ambiguous. Trimming removed 6 bases at V and 0 bases at J, with 12 bases between. The CDR3 length is 15 residues. CDR1 is MNHNS and CDR2 is SASEGT in the germline V gene. This CDR3 reads CASRNVGNSYNEQFF. CDR3 nucleotides: TGTGCCAGCAGGAACGTGGGAAACTCCTACAATGAGCAGTTCTTC.

The V gene is TRBV30, the J gene TRBJ2-7, with 8 positions matching TRBD1. The CDR3 is 14 residues long. J lost 2 bases, V lost 4 bases, and 7 bases had no gene match. Germline V lookup: CDR1 GTSNPN, CDR2 SVGIG (reference sequence). CDR3 protein: CAWKPGTGTYEQYF. Here the CDR3 DNA reads TGTGCCTGGAAACCCGGGACAGGAACCTACGAGCAGTACTTC.

The chain's CDR3 is CASSPTLQRFSETEAFF. CDR3 coding DNA: TGTGCCAGCTCACCCACACTCCAACGATTCAGCGAAACCGAAGCTTTCTTT. The V and J genes are TRBV18 and TRBJ1-1; no clear D gene. CDR1 and CDR2 from the germline V gene are KGHSH and LQKENI. CDR3 size: 17 residues. V lost 3 bases to trimming and J lost 8 bases, with 25 bases between them.

The genes are TRBV28 and TRBJ1-5; D remains unclear. This CDR3 has 12 amino acids. In germline, CDR1 is MDHEN, CDR2 SYDVKM. V lost 5 bases, J lost 9 bases, and 11 bases lay in between. The CDR3 is CASSRPSGPQHF. The CDR3 region has the DNA TGTGCCAGCAGTCGCCCTTCGGGGCCCCAGCATTTT.

The chain has TRBV27 and TRBJ2-7; 7 nucleotides line up with TRBD2. CDR1 is MNHEY and CDR2 is SMNVEV in the germline V gene (reference sequence). V gave up 2 bases and J gave up 0 bases; unmatched junction bases: 4. The CDR3 totals 15 residues. In DNA form, the CDR3 reads TGTGCCAGCAGTTTAATGGGGGGGATCTCCTACGAGCAGTACTTC. This sequence encodes CASSLMGGISYEQYF.

V gene TRBV18 combines with J gene TRBJ2-1; D remains unclear. The CDR3 consists of 15 residues. The germline V gene encodes CDR1 KGHSH and CDR2 LQKENI. Trimming pared 6 bases from V and 2 bases from J, leaving 14 bases between. In DNA form, the CDR3 reads TGTGCCAGCTCCGTCGGCGCCCCTCCCTACAATGAGCAGTTCTTC. Its protein product is CASSVGAPPYNEQFF.

The gene calls are TRBV6-1 and TRBJ1-5, with D perhaps TRBD1 (5 bases). Deletions cut 7 bases from V and 5 bases from J, with 12 bases between. The V gene's germline CDR1 is MNHNS and CDR2 SASEGT. The CDR3 spans 13 residues. CDR3 DNA: TGTGCCAGCACTCAGGGCCCCTATCAGCCCCAGCATTTT. It encodes CASTQGPYQPQHF.

The genes are TRBV9 and TRBJ2-7, with no clear D. Between the trimmed V and J ends, which lost 3 bases and 2 bases, there was a span of 9 bases. CDR1 SGDLS and CDR2 YYNGEE come from the germline V gene. This CDR3 comprises 13 residues. DNA for the CDR3: TGTGCCAGCAGCGCCGGCGGCACCTACGAGCAGTACTTC. Amino acid sequence: CASSAGGTYEQYF.

The V call is TRBV19, the J call TRBJ1-6; D gene uncertain. The germline V and J ends were trimmed by 6 bases and 0 bases, with 21 bases remaining between them. This CDR3 comprises 19 residues. Per the germline V gene, CDR1 is LNHDA and CDR2 is SQIVND (reference sequence). The CDR3 sequence: CASSTIRWDASSYNSPLHF. The CDR3 DNA sequence: TGTGCCAGTAGCACCATCCGGTGGGATGCAAGCTCCTATAATTCACCCCTCCACTTT.

The V gene is TRBV7-9, the J gene TRBJ2-7; D tentatively fits TRBD1 or TRBD2 (5 bases each). CDR3 size: 15 residues. Germline-derived CDR1 and CDR2 are SEHNR and FQNEAQ (reference sequence). Deletions cut 5 bases from V and 1 base from J, with 15 bases between. The CDR3 coding sequence is TGTGCCAGCAGCCTTGGGACGGCCAGATCCTACGAGCAGTACTTC. It is translated as CASSLGTARSYEQYF.

V and J are TRBV13 and TRBJ2-5, with D unclear. Judging by the DNA end, TRBJ2-7 fits better; the J call may be wrong. The CDR3 is 14 residues long. Germline values: CDR1 PRHDT, CDR2 FYEKMQ (reference sequence). The CDR3 reads CASSLTPYSYEQYF. The CDR3, as DNA: TGTGCCAGCAGCCTAACCCCCTACTCCTACGAGCAGTACTTC.

V usage is TRBV7-9 and J usage is TRBJ2-3; a possible D gene is TRBD1 (5 bases). With 0 bases removed from V and 5 bases from J, the gap between germline ends came to 6 bases. The CDR3 has 13 residues. Germline values: CDR1 SEHNR, CDR2 FQNEAQ (reference sequence). Here the CDR3 DNA reads TGTGCCAGCAGCTTAGCGGGGCAAGATACGCAGTATTTT. Its protein is CASSLAGQDTQYF.

The chain is built from TRBV11-2 and TRBJ2-1, with D possibly being TRBD2 (6 bases). This CDR3 contains 14 residues. Trimming cost V 1 base and J 5 bases, with 9 bases left between them. Per the germline V gene, CDR1 is SGHAT and CDR2 is FQNNGV. CDR3 protein: CASSLAGVNNEQFF. Written as DNA, the CDR3 is TGTGCCAGCAGCTTAGCGGGAGTTAACAATGAGCAGTTCTTC.

The CDR3 loop is CASSPVTVTGQYGEQFF. In DNA, the CDR3 is TGTGCCAGCTCACCCGTGACAGTCACCGGACAATACGGTGAGCAGTTCTTC. This rearrangement joins TRBV18 to TRBJ2-1; the D gene is possibly TRBD1 (5 bases). The germline CDR1 and CDR2 sequences are KGHSH and LQKENI. The CDR3 contains 17 residues. Trimming removed 3 bases at V and 9 bases at J, with 24 bases between.

This clone was observed a handful of times. The chain recombines TRBV29-1 with TRBJ2-2; perhaps TRBD2 as D (6 bases). Trimming pared 5 bases from V and 6 bases from J, leaving 10 bases between. Germline loops: CDR1 SQVTM, CDR2 ANQGSEA. There are 12 residues in the CDR3. The CDR3 sequence: CSVRLVSGELFF. Here the CDR3 DNA reads TGCAGCGTTAGACTAGTTTCCGGGGAGCTGTTTTTT.